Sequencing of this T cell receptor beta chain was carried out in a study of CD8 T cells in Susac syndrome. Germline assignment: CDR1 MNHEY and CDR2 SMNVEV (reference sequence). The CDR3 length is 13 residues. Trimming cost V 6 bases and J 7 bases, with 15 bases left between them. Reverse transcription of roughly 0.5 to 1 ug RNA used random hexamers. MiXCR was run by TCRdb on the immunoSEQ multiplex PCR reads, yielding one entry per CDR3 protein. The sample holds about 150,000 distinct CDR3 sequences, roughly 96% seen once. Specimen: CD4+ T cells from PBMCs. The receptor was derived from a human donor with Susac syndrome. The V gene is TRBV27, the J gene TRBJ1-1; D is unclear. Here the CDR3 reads CASSPIGGSEAFF. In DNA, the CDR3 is TGTGCCAGCAGCCCAATCGGAGGCAGTGAAGCTTTCTTT.